The 3 T cell receptor beta chains below were found in one sample sequenced in a study of cytomegalovirus exposure and HLA in healthy donors. The PCR was carried out with 60 Vbeta primers and 13 Jbeta primers. Assay used: immunoSEQ multiplex PCR; TCRdb lists only in-frame clones, some missing. The sample holds about 69,000 clones; 75% to 80% are singletons and the top ten take roughly 3.5%. Material: PBMCs. These receptors originate from a man younger than 35 in good health and CMV-seronegative.

This chain joins TRBV19 and TRBJ2-1, with TRBD1 matching 8 bases. There are 18 residues in the CDR3. Germline lookup yields CDR1 LNHDA and CDR2 SQIVND (reference sequence). J was trimmed by 4 bases and V by 6 bases; bases with no gene match: 17. This CDR3 reads CASSAGQGSPLPYNEQFF. The CDR3 DNA follows: TGTGCCAGTAGCGCCGGACAGGGCTCCCCCTTGCCTTACAATGAGCAGTTCTTC.

The chain links TRBV10-3 to TRBJ1-1; D is unclear. The V gene's germline CDR1 is ENHRY and CDR2 SYGVKD. The CDR3 contains 12 residues. V dropped 5 bases and J dropped 0 bases, with 4 bases sitting between them. Written as DNA, the CDR3 is TGTGCCATCAGTCCGTTGAACACTGAAGCTTTCTTT. Translation gives CAISPLNTEAFF.

The chain employs TRBV5-4 and TRBJ2-6; the D is unclear. This CDR3 spans 15 amino acids. CDR1 is SGHNT, CDR2 YYREEE, per germline (reference sequence). V was cut by 3 bases and J by 0 bases, with 7 bases left in between. The CDR3 here is CASSSRYSGANVLTF. The CDR3 nucleotides are TGTGCCAGCAGCTCGCGTTACTCTGGGGCCAACGTCCTGACTTTC.